Listed below are T cell receptor beta chains from one sample, sequenced in a study of identical twins. TCRdb re-called the 5' RACE reads with MiXCR, one entry per CDR3 protein. The sample consists of 1.5 million to 2 million distinct CDR3 sequences, 32% of them appearing once. Source material: cord blood. The receptors were sampled from a newborn girl in good health. The CDR3 runs from the conserved cysteine through the conserved F or W. The order of the fields is CDR3 protein, CDR3 DNA, CDR3 length, clone size, D gene, J gene, V gene. The D gene is left open where the match is weak. Clone size is given for some rows only: seen once, a few or many times, or a class if the clone is expanded.

CDR3 protein: CAITAGGPSEQFF; CDR3 DNA: TGTGCCATAACAGCGGGGGGGCCTAGTGAGCAGTTCTTC; CDR3 length: 13; clone size: -; D gene: TRBD2; J gene: TRBJ2-1; V gene: TRBV10-3
CDR3 protein: CSVERVGANYGYTF; CDR3 DNA: TGCAGCGTTGAACGGGTAGGGGCTAACTATGGCTACACCTTC; CDR3 length: 14; clone size: many; D gene: -; J gene: TRBJ1-2; V gene: TRBV29-1
CDR3 protein: CSVALGRSSSYEQYF; CDR3 DNA: TGCAGCGTTGCCCTAGGACGGTCGAGCTCCTACGAGCAGTACTTC; CDR3 length: 15; clone size: many; D gene: -; J gene: TRBJ2-7; V gene: TRBV29-1
CDR3 protein: CSAGLTSGSYNEQFF; CDR3 DNA: TGCAGTGCTGGCCTAACTAGCGGCTCCTACAATGAGCAGTTCTTC; CDR3 length: 15; clone size: many; D gene: TRBD2; J gene: TRBJ2-1; V gene: TRBV20-1
CDR3 protein: CASSLADRGFSSYEQYF; CDR3 DNA: TGTGCCAGCAGCTTAGCCGACAGGGGGTTCAGCTCCTACGAGCAGTACTTC; CDR3 length: 17; clone size: -; D gene: TRBD1; J gene: TRBJ2-7; V gene: TRBV7-2
CDR3 protein: CARGLAGGKQFF; CDR3 DNA: TGTGCCAGGGGACTAGCGGGAGGCAAGCAGTTCTTC; CDR3 length: 12; clone size: -; D gene: TRBD2; J gene: TRBJ2-1; V gene: TRBV6-2/TRBV6-3
CDR3 protein: CSPGLAGKETQYF; CDR3 DNA: TGCAGTCCGGGACTAGCGGGGAAAGAGACCCAGTACTTC; CDR3 length: 13; clone size: many; D gene: TRBD2; J gene: TRBJ2-5; V gene: TRBV20-1
CDR3 protein: CASSWTSGSEQYF; CDR3 DNA: TGTGCCAGCAGTTGGACTAGCGGGAGCGAGCAGTACTTC; CDR3 length: 13; clone size: many; D gene: TRBD2; J gene: TRBJ2-7; V gene: TRBV6-5
CDR3 protein: CASSAHGYTF; CDR3 DNA: TGTGCCAGCAGCGCCCATGGCTACACCTTC; CDR3 length: 10; clone size: few; D gene: -; J gene: TRBJ1-2; V gene: TRBV7-9
CDR3 protein: CASSQISGTRLILAKNIQYF; CDR3 DNA: TGCGCCAGCAGCCAAATATCCGGGACTAGACTGATCCTAGCCAAAAACATTCAGTACTTC; CDR3 length: 20; clone size: -; D gene: TRBD2; J gene: TRBJ2-4; V gene: TRBV4-1
CDR3 protein: CSADRGKNTEAFF; CDR3 DNA: TGCAGCGCAGACAGGGGCAAGAACACTGAAGCTTTCTTT; CDR3 length: 13; clone size: -; D gene: TRBD1; J gene: TRBJ1-1; V gene: TRBV29-1
CDR3 protein: CASSLTRVKNIQYF; CDR3 DNA: TGTGCCAGCAGCTTGACACGAGTCAAAAACATTCAGTACTTC; CDR3 length: 14; clone size: -; D gene: -; J gene: TRBJ2-4; V gene: TRBV7-8
CDR3 protein: CASSFLTRPLRGYNEQFF; CDR3 DNA: TGTGCCAGCAGTTTTTTAACTAGACCCCTCCGTGGGTACAATGAGCAGTTCTTC; CDR3 length: 18; clone size: -; D gene: -; J gene: TRBJ2-1; V gene: TRBV28
CDR3 protein: CASSQTGAGNTIYF; CDR3 DNA: TGTGCCAGCAGTCAGACAGGGGCTGGAAACACCATATATTTT; CDR3 length: 14; clone size: few; D gene: TRBD1; J gene: TRBJ1-3; V gene: TRBV28
CDR3 protein: CSARDGTSADGRNIQYF; CDR3 DNA: TGCAGTGCTAGAGATGGGACGTCAGCCGATGGCCGGAACATTCAGTACTTC; CDR3 length: 17; clone size: few; D gene: -; J gene: TRBJ2-4; V gene: TRBV20-1
CDR3 protein: CSAHTGLLSDEQFF; CDR3 DNA: TGCAGTGCTCATACGGGACTTCTGAGCGATGAGCAGTTCTTC; CDR3 length: 14; clone size: few; D gene: -; J gene: TRBJ2-1; V gene: TRBV20-1
CDR3 protein: CASSLADTLGTEAFF; CDR3 DNA: TGTGCCAGCAGCTTGGCCGATACCCTTGGCACTGAAGCTTTCTTT; CDR3 length: 15; clone size: -; D gene: -; J gene: TRBJ1-1; V gene: TRBV5-8
CDR3 protein: CSAFGPGGETQYF; CDR3 DNA: TGCAGTGCTTTTGGGCCGGGGGGTGAGACCCAGTACTTC; CDR3 length: 13; clone size: few; D gene: TRBD2; J gene: TRBJ2-5; V gene: TRBV20-1